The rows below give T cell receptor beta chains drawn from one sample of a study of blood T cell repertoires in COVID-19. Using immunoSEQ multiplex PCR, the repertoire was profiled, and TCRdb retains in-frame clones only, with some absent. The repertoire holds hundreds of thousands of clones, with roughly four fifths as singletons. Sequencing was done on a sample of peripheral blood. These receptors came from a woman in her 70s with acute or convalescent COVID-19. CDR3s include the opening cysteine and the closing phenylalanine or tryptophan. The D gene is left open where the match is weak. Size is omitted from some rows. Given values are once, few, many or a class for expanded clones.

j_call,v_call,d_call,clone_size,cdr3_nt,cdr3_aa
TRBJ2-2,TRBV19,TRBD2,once,TGTGCCAGTAGTATACCGGCGGGGGGGAGAACCGGGGAGCTGTTTTTT,CASSIPAGGRTGELFF
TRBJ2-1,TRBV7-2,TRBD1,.,TGTGCCAACAGACAGACAGGGGCCAATGAGCAGTTCTTC,CANRQTGANEQFF
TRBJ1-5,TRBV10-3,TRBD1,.,TGTGCCATCAGGGACAGGGAAGATCAGCCCCAGCATTTT,CAIRDREDQPQHF
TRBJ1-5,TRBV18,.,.,TGTGCCAGCTCACCACAGTGGGGGCCCGATCAGCCCCAGCATTTT,CASSPQWGPDQPQHF
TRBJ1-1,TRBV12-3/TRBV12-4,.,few,TGTGCCAGCAGTTTAATAGGGGTTGAGGCTTTCTTT,CASSLIGVEAFF
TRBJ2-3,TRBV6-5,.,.,TGTGCCAGCAGTTACTCAGGCGGGGACACAGATACGCAGTATTTT,CASSYSGGDTDTQYF
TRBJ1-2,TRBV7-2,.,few,TGTGCCAGCAGCTTAGGACAGAACTATGGCTACACCTTC,CASSLGQNYGYTF
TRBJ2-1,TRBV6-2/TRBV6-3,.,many,TGTGCCAGCAGTTACCCCCTTCGGGAGCAGTTCTTC,CASSYPLREQFF
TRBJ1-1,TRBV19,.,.,TGTGCCAGTAGTATAAAGGTAGGGTCGGGGAAAATGAACACTGAAGCTTTCTTT,CASSIKVGSGKMNTEAFF
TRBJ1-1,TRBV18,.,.,TGTGCCAGCTCACCAGGGGCGGACACTGAAGCTTTCTTT,CASSPGADTEAFF
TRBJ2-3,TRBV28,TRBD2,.,TGTGCCAGCAGAACAGGACTAGCGGGGGGCGTGTCCTTCTTT,CASRTGLAGGVSFF
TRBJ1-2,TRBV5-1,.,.,TGCGCCAGCAGCTTGGAATCTGGCAGGGGCTATGGCTACACCTTC,CASSLESGRGYGYTF
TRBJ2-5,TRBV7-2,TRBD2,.,TGTGCCAGCAGCGCGCCGGGGGGCCAAGAGACCCAGTACTTC,CASSAPGGQETQYF
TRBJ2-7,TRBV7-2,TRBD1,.,TGTGCCAGCAGCTTAGGAAGGGGGACAGGGGGTGCCTACGAGCAGTACTTC,CASSLGRGTGGAYEQYF
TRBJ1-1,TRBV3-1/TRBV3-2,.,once,TGTGCCAGCAGCCCGGGACTGCCGAACACTGAAGCTTTCTTT,CASSPGLPNTEAFF
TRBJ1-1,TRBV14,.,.,TGTGCCAGCAGCCGCATTACGGGGAACAGTGAAGCTTTCTTT,CASSRITGNSEAFF
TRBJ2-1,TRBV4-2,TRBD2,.,TGTGCCAGCAGCCAAGAAGGTCTAGCGGGGGGGTATAATGAGCAGTTCTTC,CASSQEGLAGGYNEQFF
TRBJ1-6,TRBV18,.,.,TGTGCCAGCTCACCACTACAGGGCTCGGATTCACCCCTCCACTTT,CASSPLQGSDSPLHF
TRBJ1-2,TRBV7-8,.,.,TGTGCCAGCAGCTCCCTGGGCCAGGGAAGTATTTATGACTATGGCTACACCTTC,CASSSLGQGSIYDYGYTF
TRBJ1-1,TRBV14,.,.,TGTGCCAGCAGCCAAGTTGGGAGGGGCACTGAAGCTTTCTTT,CASSQVGRGTEAFF
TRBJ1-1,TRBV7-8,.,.,TGTGCCAGCAGCCCTCTTGAGGGGCGGGGGACTGAAGCTTTCTTT,CASSPLEGRGTEAFF
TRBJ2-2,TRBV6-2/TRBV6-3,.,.,TGTGCCAGCAGTTACTCGGCTATCAGGGGATCCGGGGAGCTGTTTTTT,CASSYSAIRGSGELFF
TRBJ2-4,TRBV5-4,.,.,TGTGCCAGCAGCTTGAATCAGGGTGCCAAAAACATTCAGTACTTC,CASSLNQGAKNIQYF
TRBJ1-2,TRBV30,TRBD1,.,TGTGCCTGGAGTGTCCCGTGGACAGGGAACTATGGCTACACCTTC,CAWSVPWTGNYGYTF
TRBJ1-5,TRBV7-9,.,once,TGTGCCAGCAGCTTTCAGGGAAATCAGCCCCAGCATTTT,CASSFQGNQPQHF
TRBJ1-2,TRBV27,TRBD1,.,TGTGCCAGCAGTTTCATAACAGGGGACTATGGCTACACCTTC,CASSFITGDYGYTF
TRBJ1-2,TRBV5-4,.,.,TGTGCCAGCAGCTTGGCCGGGACACCTTATGGCTACACCTTC,CASSLAGTPYGYTF
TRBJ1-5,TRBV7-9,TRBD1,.,TGTGCCAGCAGCTCCGGGACAGGTAGCAATCAGCCCCAGCATTTT,CASSSGTGSNQPQHF
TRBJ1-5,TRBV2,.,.,TGTGCCAGCAGTGGAGGGAGCAATCAGCCCCAGCATTTT,CASSGGSNQPQHF
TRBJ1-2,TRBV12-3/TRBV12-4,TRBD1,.,TGTGCCAGCAGCTACCGGGACAGCGCGAATTGTTCGTTC,CASSYRDSANCSF
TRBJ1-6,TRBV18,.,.,TGTGCCAGCTCACCCTTTTCGAGCTCCTATAATTCACCCCTCCACTTT,CASSPFSSSYNSPLHF
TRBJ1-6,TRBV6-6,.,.,TGTGCCAGCAGTTCCACGGCAGGGACTACGGCATTT,CASSSTAGTTAF
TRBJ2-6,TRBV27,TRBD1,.,TGTGCCAGCAGTTCGCGAGTCGGACAGGGACGAACCGGGGCCAACGTCCTGACTTTC,CASSSRVGQGRTGANVLTF
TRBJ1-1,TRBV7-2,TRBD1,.,TGTGCCAGCAGCACCCGACAGGGGGCTTACACTGAAGCTTTCTTT,CASSTRQGAYTEAFF
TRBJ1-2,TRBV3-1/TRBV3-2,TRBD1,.,TGTGCCAGCAGCCAAGATCGGACAGGGTGGGATGGCTACACCTTC,CASSQDRTGWDGYTF
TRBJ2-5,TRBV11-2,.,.,TGTGCCAGCAGCCTATCCGGACTGCCCCAAGAGACCCAGTACTTC,CASSLSGLPQETQYF
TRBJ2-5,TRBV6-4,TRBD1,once,TGTGCCAGCAGTGAACAGGGGACAGATGGAGAGACCCAGTACTTC,CASSEQGTDGETQYF
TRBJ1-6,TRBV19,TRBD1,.,TGTGCCAGTAGTCCATCAGGGGGCCGCTATAATTCACCCCTCCACTTT,CASSPSGGRYNSPLHF
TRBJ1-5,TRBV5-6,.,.,TGTGCCAGCAGCTCTCAGGGTAAGGGCAATCAGCCCCAGCATTTT,CASSSQGKGNQPQHF
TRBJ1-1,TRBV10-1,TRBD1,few,TGCGCCAGCAGTGAGTCGGTGGGCAGGGGGTATACTGAAGCTTTCTTT,CASSESVGRGYTEAFF
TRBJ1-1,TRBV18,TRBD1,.,TGTGCCAGCTCACCGTGGGGACAGGGTCCGTTTATGAACACTGAAGCTTTCTTT,CASSPWGQGPFMNTEAFF
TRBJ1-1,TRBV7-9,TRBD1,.,TGTGCCAGCAGTCTCGACAGGGCAGGATATTCTGGAGCTTTCTTT,CASSLDRAGYSGAFF
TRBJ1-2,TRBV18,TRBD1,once,TGTGCCAGCTCACCGGGACAGTCCTTGAACTATGGCTACACCTTC,CASSPGQSLNYGYTF
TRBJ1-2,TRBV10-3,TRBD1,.,TGTGCCATCAGTGAGGGCCTTCGAACCCGGGACAGGGGTGACGGCTACACCTTC,CAISEGLRTRDRGDGYTF
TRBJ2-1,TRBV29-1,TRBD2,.,TGCAGCGTTCTCGGGACTAGCTATGAGCAGTTCTTC,CSVLGTSYEQFF
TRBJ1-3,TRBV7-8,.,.,TGTGCCAGTAGGAGCCACTCTGGAAACACCATATATTTT,CASRSHSGNTIYF
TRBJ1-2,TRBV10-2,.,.,TGCGCCACGGCCAGGGGTTTAAGCGGCTACACCTTC,CATARGLSGYTF
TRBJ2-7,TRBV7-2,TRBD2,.,TGTGCCAGCAGCTTAATCGGGGGGGCCAAAGAGCAGTACTTC,CASSLIGGAKEQYF
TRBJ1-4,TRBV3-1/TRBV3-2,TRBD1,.,TGTGCCAGCAGCCAAGCAGGGGGATGGGAAAAACTGTTTTTT,CASSQAGGWEKLFF
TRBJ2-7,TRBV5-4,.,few,TGTGCCAGCAGCCCAGCCAGCGACTACGAGCAGTACTTC,CASSPASDYEQYF
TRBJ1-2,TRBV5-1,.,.,TGCGCCAGCAGCTTGGGGAAAGGGGGAGCCTATGGCTACACCTTC,CASSLGKGGAYGYTF
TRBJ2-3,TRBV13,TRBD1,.,TGTGCCAGCAGCTCGACAGGGGGATCAGATACGCAGTATTTT,CASSSTGGSDTQYF
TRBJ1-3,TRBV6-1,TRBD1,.,TGTGCCAGCAGAGAAGGGACAGGGGGTTCAGATGGAAACACCATATATTTT,CASREGTGGSDGNTIYF
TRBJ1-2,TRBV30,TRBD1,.,TGTGCCTGGAGTGGCGGGGCAGGGGGCCAGAACTATGGCTACACCTTC,CAWSGGAGGQNYGYTF
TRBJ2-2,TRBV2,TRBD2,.,TGTGCCAGCAGTCCCCGACTAGCGGGGGGCCTTAACACCGGGGAGCTGTTTTTT,CASSPRLAGGLNTGELFF